Listed below are T cell receptor beta chains from one sample, sequenced in a study of blood T cell repertoires in COVID-19. Some clones are missing from TCRdb's copy, which holds only in-frame ones; the method was immunoSEQ multiplex PCR. The data contain more than 80,000 clones, about four fifths of them seen just once; the ten biggest clones take up 14% to 15%. The specimen sequenced was peripheral blood. All receptors come from a woman in her sixties with acute or convalescent COVID-19. CDR3s include the opening cysteine and the closing phenylalanine or tryptophan. D genes are given only for firm matches. A row's size may be missing; if present it is once, few, many or a size class.

D gene: TRBD1
V gene: TRBV3-1/TRBV3-2
clone size: few
CDR3 length: 16
J gene: TRBJ1-2
CDR3 protein: CASSQGTGVESRGYTF
CDR3 DNA: TGTGCCAGCAGCCAAGGGACAGGGGTGGAAAGTAGGGGCTACACCTTC

D gene: -
V gene: TRBV7-3
clone size: -
CDR3 length: 14
J gene: TRBJ2-2
CDR3 protein: CASSLGLNTGELFF
CDR3 DNA: TGTGCCAGCAGCTTAGGGCTGAACACCGGGGAGCTGTTTTTT

D gene: -
V gene: TRBV2
clone size: -
CDR3 length: 14
J gene: TRBJ2-5
CDR3 protein: CASTGVSGQETQYF
CDR3 DNA: TGTGCCAGCACTGGGGTAAGCGGTCAAGAGACCCAGTACTTC

D gene: TRBD1
V gene: TRBV2
clone size: -
CDR3 length: 14
J gene: TRBJ1-2
CDR3 protein: CASSETTGAGGYTF
CDR3 DNA: TGTGCCAGCAGTGAAACGACAGGGGCTGGTGGCTACACCTTC

D gene: TRBD1
V gene: TRBV3-1/TRBV3-2
clone size: -
CDR3 length: 13
J gene: TRBJ1-5
CDR3 protein: CASSPDRDQPQHF
CDR3 DNA: TGTGCCAGCAGCCCGGACAGGGATCAGCCCCAGCATTTT

D gene: TRBD2
V gene: TRBV19
clone size: -
CDR3 length: 16
J gene: TRBJ2-3
CDR3 protein: CASSPRRSGGGDTQYF
CDR3 DNA: TGTGCCAGTAGTCCACGTAGGAGCGGGGGAGGAGATACGCAGTATTTT

D gene: -
V gene: TRBV2
clone size: -
CDR3 length: 14
J gene: TRBJ2-7
CDR3 protein: CASSPRTGTYEQYF
CDR3 DNA: TGTGCCAGCAGTCCACGGACGGGGACCTACGAGCAGTACTTC

D gene: -
V gene: TRBV25-1
clone size: -
CDR3 length: 13
J gene: TRBJ1-1
CDR3 protein: CASSGTDFTEAFF
CDR3 DNA: TGTGCCAGCAGTGGGACTGACTTCACTGAAGCTTTCTTT

D gene: TRBD1
V gene: TRBV10-3
clone size: -
CDR3 length: 13
J gene: TRBJ2-7
CDR3 protein: CAISPGQPFEQYF
CDR3 DNA: TGTGCCATCAGTCCGGGACAGCCCTTCGAGCAGTACTTC

D gene: -
V gene: TRBV7-9
clone size: -
CDR3 length: 15
J gene: TRBJ2-3
CDR3 protein: CASSLVVKSTDTQYF
CDR3 DNA: TGTGCCAGCAGCCTAGTAGTCAAATCCACAGATACGCAGTATTTT

D gene: -
V gene: TRBV7-3
clone size: few
CDR3 length: 14
J gene: TRBJ2-7
CDR3 protein: CASSLAGNGYEQYF
CDR3 DNA: TGTGCCAGCAGCTTAGCAGGGAATGGCTACGAGCAGTACTTC

D gene: TRBD2
V gene: TRBV5-1
clone size: -
CDR3 length: 15
J gene: TRBJ2-1
CDR3 protein: CASSLGLAGDYEQFF
CDR3 DNA: TGCGCCAGCAGCTTGGGACTAGCGGGGGACTATGAGCAGTTCTTC

D gene: TRBD2
V gene: TRBV2
clone size: -
CDR3 length: 13
J gene: TRBJ2-7
CDR3 protein: CATTLAGESEQYF
CDR3 DNA: TGTGCCACCACCTTAGCGGGAGAAAGCGAGCAGTACTTC

D gene: TRBD2
V gene: TRBV5-5
clone size: -
CDR3 length: 16
J gene: TRBJ2-1
CDR3 protein: CASSISSGSSYNEQFF
CDR3 DNA: TGTGCCAGCAGCATCAGTAGCGGGAGCTCCTACAATGAGCAGTTCTTC

D gene: TRBD1
V gene: TRBV19
clone size: -
CDR3 length: 17
J gene: TRBJ1-2
CDR3 protein: CASSIGQGTLVRYGYTF
CDR3 DNA: TGTGCCAGTAGTATTGGACAGGGGACGCTCGTTCGCTATGGCTACACCTTC

D gene: -
V gene: TRBV2
clone size: -
CDR3 length: 15
J gene: TRBJ2-7
CDR3 protein: CASSGDSGFSYEQYF
CDR3 DNA: TGTGCCAGCAGTGGAGATAGCGGCTTCTCCTACGAGCAGTACTTC

D gene: TRBD1
V gene: TRBV19
clone size: -
CDR3 length: 13
J gene: TRBJ1-2
CDR3 protein: CASTEQGARGYTF
CDR3 DNA: TGTGCCAGTACCGAACAGGGGGCGCGGGGCTACACCTTC

D gene: TRBD2
V gene: TRBV2
clone size: -
CDR3 length: 16
J gene: TRBJ2-2
CDR3 protein: CASSSRGGVHTGELFF
CDR3 DNA: TGTGCCAGCAGTAGCCGGGGAGGGGTTCACACCGGGGAGCTGTTTTTT

D gene: -
V gene: TRBV6-5
clone size: -
CDR3 length: 15
J gene: TRBJ2-7
CDR3 protein: CASKMGWGESYEQYF
CDR3 DNA: TGTGCCAGCAAAATGGGTTGGGGGGAATCCTACGAGCAGTACTTC